This T cell receptor beta chain was documented in a study of blood T cell repertoires in COVID-19. Study background: Sample material is recorded as cDNA or gDNA derived from T cells, B-cell-depleted T cells, or PBMCs.

The length of the CDR3 is 14 residues. Germline V gene lookup returns CDR1 KGHDR and CDR2 SFDVKD. Losses at the gene ends were 4 bases for V and 8 bases for J; bases not matched to a gene: 7. Authors' processing steps: Amplification of reference gene primers provided the estimated nucleated cell counts. Method: immunoSEQ multiplex PCR; TCRdb's copy keeps in-frame clones and lacks some. V and J calls plus clone size are reproduced from that table; the DNA served to infer D and trimming. The table shows 350,000 to 450,000 clones, with approximately 91% occurring only once. This chain joins TRBV24-1 and TRBJ2-3; 8 bases fit TRBD2. The source material was PBMCs or T cells enriched from blood (not recorded which). This receptor was identified in a woman aged 40 to 50 who had been exposed to COVID-19. The CDR3 DNA reads TGTGCCACCAGTGACTACCTACTAGCGGCTACGCAGTATTTT. Translated, it gives CATSDYLLAATQYF.